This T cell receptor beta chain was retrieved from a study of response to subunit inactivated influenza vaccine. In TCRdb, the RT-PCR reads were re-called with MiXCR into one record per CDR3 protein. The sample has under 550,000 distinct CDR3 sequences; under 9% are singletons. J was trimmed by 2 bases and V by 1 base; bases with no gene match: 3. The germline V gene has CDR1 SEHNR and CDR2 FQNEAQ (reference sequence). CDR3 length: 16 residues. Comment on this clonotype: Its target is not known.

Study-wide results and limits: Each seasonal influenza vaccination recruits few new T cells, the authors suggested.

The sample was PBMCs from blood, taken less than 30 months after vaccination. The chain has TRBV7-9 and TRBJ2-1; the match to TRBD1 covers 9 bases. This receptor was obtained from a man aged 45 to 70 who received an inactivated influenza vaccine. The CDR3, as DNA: TGTGCCAGCAGCTTAGTCGGGACAGGGACCTACAATGAGCAGTTCTTC. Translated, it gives CASSLVGTGTYNEQFF.